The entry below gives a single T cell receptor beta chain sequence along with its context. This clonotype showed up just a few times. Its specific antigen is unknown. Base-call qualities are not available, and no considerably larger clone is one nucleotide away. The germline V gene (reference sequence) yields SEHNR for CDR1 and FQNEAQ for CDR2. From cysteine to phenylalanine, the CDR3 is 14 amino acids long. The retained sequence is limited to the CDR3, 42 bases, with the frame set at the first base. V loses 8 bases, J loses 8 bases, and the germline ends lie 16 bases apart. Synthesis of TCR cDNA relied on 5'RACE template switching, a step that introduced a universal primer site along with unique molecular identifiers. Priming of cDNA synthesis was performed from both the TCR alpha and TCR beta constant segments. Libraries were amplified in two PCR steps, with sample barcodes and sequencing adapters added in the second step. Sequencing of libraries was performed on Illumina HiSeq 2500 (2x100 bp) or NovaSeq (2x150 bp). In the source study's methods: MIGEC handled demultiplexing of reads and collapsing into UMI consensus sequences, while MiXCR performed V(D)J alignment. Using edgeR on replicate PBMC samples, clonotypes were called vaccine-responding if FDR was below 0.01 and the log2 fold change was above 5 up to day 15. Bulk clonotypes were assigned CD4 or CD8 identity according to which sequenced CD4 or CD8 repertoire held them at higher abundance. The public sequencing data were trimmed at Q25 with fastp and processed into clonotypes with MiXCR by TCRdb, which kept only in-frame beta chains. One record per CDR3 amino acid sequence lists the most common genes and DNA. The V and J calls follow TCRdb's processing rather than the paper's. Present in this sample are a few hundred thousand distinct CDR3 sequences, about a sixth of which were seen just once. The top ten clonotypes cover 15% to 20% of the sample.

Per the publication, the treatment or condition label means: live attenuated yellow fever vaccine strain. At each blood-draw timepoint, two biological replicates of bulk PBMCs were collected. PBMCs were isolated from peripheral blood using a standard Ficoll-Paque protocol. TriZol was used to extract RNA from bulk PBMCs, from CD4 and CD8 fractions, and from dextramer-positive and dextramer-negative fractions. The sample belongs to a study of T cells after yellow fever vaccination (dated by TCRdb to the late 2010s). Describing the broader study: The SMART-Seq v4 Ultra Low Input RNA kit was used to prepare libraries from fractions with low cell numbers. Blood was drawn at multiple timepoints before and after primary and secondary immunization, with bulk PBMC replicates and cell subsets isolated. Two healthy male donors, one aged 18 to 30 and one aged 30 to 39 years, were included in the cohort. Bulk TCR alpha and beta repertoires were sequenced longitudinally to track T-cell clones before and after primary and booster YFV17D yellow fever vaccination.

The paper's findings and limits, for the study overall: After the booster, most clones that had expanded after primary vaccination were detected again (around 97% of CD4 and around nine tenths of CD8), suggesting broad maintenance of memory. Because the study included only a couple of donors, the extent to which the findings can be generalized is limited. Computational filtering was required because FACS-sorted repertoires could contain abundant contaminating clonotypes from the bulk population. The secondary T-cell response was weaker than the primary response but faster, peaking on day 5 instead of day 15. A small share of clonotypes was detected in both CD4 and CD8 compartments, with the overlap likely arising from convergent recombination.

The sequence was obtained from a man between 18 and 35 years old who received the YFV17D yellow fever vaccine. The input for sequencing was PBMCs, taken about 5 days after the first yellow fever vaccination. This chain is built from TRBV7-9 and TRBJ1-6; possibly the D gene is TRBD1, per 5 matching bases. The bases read TGTGCCAGCCGAAGGGACGATGGGGATTCACCCCTCCACTTT. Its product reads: CASRRDDGDSPLHF.